This T cell receptor (beta chain) was obtained from a study of T cell responses to AZD1222 COVID-19 vaccine. The V gene's germline CDR1 is SGHRS and CDR2 YFSETQ. The ends were cut back, 4 bases at V and 2 bases at J, with 9 bases in the middle. The CDR3 extends over 13 amino acids. Sequencing was performed with immunoSEQ multiplex PCR; in TCRdb, only in-frame clones are kept and a portion is missing. The sample includes 90,000 to 140,000 clones, approximately 87% of them seen just once. This TCR was recovered from an adult in good health. This chain joins TRBV5-1 and TRBJ2-5; D possibly matches TRBD1 or TRBD2 (5 bases each). This material consisted of peripheral blood, taken on day 0 of AZD1222 vaccination. The CDR3 loop is CASSRDQQETQYF. In nucleotides, the CDR3 is TGCGCCAGCAGCCGGGACCAACAAGAGACCCAGTACTTC.